The 18 T cell receptor beta chains reported below all come from one sample, sequenced in a study of graft-versus-host responses after intestinal transplantation. Measured with immunoSEQ multiplex PCR; TCRdb has only the in-frame clones, and not every one. The data hold about 85,000 clones, with approximately 90% observed a single time. These TCRs are of unknown antigen specificity. The sample in question was unstimulated CD8+ T cells sorted from spleen or lymph node cells, obtained before transplant. The receptor set was obtained from a human donor who was the organ donor for an intestinal transplant.

The genes are TRBV9 and TRBJ1-1; D gene uncertain. CDR1 and CDR2 from the germline V gene are SGDLS and YYNGEE. V shed 2 bases and J shed 1 base, with 6 bases lying between them. This CDR3 is 13 amino acids long. In nucleotides, the CDR3 is TGTGCCAGCAGCGTGTGGAAGAACACTGAAGCTTTCTTT. Encoded protein: CASSVWKNTEAFF.

This chain joins TRBV4-1 and TRBJ1-3, with unresolved D. The CDR3 length is 14 residues. V shed 2 bases and J shed 3 bases, with 8 bases lying between them. CDR1 and CDR2 (germline): MGHRA, YSYEKL. CDR3 in DNA: TGCGCCAGCAGCCAATACGGGATTGGAAACACCATATATTTT. Translation: CASSQYGIGNTIYF.

CDR3 residues: CAWSELTGEGELFF. The CDR3 DNA reads TGTGCCTGGAGTGAATTAACAGGGGAAGGGGAGCTGTTTTTT. The rearrangement links TRBV30 to TRBJ2-2, with 7 bases fitting TRBD1. This CDR3 is 14 amino acids long. Germline V gene data show CDR1 as GTSNPN and CDR2 as SVGIG (reference sequence). Trimming took 1 base from V and 8 from J; bases not matched to a gene: 7.

The rearrangement uses TRBV4-1 and TRBJ1-5, with D unclear. This CDR3 is built from 15 residues. The germline V and J ends were trimmed by 0 bases and 5 bases, with 11 bases remaining between them. CDR1 MGHRA and CDR2 YSYEKL come from the germline V gene. CDR3 sequence: CASSQDRFVDQPQHF. CDR3 nucleotide sequence: TGCGCCAGCAGCCAAGATCGATTCGTCGATCAGCCCCAGCATTTT.

This clone has just one count. V and J are TRBV4-1 and TRBJ2-5; the match to TRBD1 covers 8 bases. The germline V gene encodes CDR1 MGHRA and CDR2 YSYEKL. The V and J ends lost 3 bases and 3 bases, in that order; junction bases with no gene match: 12. The CDR3 sequence is 17 residues long. The CDR3 reads CASSHPPLSGGEETQYF. The CDR3 DNA sequence: TGCGCCAGCAGCCACCCTCCTTTGTCAGGGGGCGAAGAGACCCAGTACTTC.

The rearrangement links TRBV11-3 to TRBJ1-1; no definite D call. This CDR3 spans 15 amino acids. Looked up from germline, CDR1 is SGHNT and CDR2 is YENEEA. Trimming took off 8 bases at V and 5 bases at J, with 21 bases between the two ends. CDR3 loop: CASRRLIGGGTEAFF. CDR3 in DNA: TGTGCCAGCCGCCGCCTTATTGGTGGTGGTACTGAAGCTTTCTTT.

J is TRBJ2-1 and V is TRBV4-2, with a possible D match to TRBD2 (6 bases). CDR1 and CDR2 (germline): LGHNA, YNFKEQ. V was trimmed by 0 bases and J by 8 bases, leaving 14 bases between them. The CDR3 has 15 residues. The CDR3 coding sequence is TGTGCCAGCAGCCAAGATGCTCTAGCGACCGATGAGCAGTTCTTC. Its translation is CASSQDALATDEQFF.

V and J are TRBV5-4 and TRBJ2-7; 9 bases line up with TRBD1. Trimming at V came to 1 base and at J to 2 bases, leaving 1 base not matched to a gene. There are 14 residues in the CDR3. Germline V lookup: CDR1 SGHNT, CDR2 YYREEE (reference sequence). The CDR3 DNA reads as TGTGCCAGCAGCTTGTACAGGGGGCCCTACGAGCAGTACTTC. Encoded protein: CASSLYRGPYEQYF. The full variable domain, in which reference TRBV5-4 and TRBJ2-7 provide the parts outside the CDR3, is ETGVTQSPTHLIKTRGQQVTLRCSSQSGHNTVSWYQQALGQGPQFIFQYYREEENGRGNFPPRFSGLQFPNYSSELNVNALELDDSALYLCASSLYRGPYEQYFGPGTRLTVT.

J is TRBJ2-3 and V is TRBV5-1; D is perhaps TRBD1 or TRBD2 (5 bases each). This CDR3 has 15 residues. From germline, CDR1 is SGHRS and CDR2 YFSETQ. Trimming removed 3 bases at V and 2 bases at J, with 13 bases between. DNA of the CDR3: TGCGCCAGCAGCTCGGTCACCGGGGCCACAGATACGCAGTATTTT. Translation: CASSSVTGATDTQYF. The full variable domain, with the rest looked up from reference TRBV5-1 and TRBJ2-3, is KAGVTQTPRYLIKTRGQQVTLSCSPISGHRSVSWYQQTPGQGLQFLFEYFSETQRNKGNFPGRFSGRQFSNSRSEMNVSTLELGDSALYLCASSSVTGATDTQYFGPGTRLTVL.

In its sample, this clone was seen a few times. The chain combines TRBV29-1 with TRBJ1-1, with D possibly matching TRBD1 (5 bases). V was pared by 7 bases and J by 0 bases, with 18 bases between. Looked up from germline, CDR1 is SQVTM and CDR2 is ANQGSEA. The CDR3 has 15 residues. The CDR3 DNA reads as TGCAGCGAATTCCAGGGCTCCCTATTGAACACTGAAGCTTTCTTT. This gives the protein CSEFQGSLLNTEAFF.

The gene calls are TRBV5-1 and TRBJ1-1; TRBD1 aligns across 7 bases. Germline assignment: CDR1 SGHRS and CDR2 YFSETQ. Trimming at V came to 4 bases and at J to 10 bases, leaving 13 bases not matched to a gene. This CDR3 is 14 amino acids long. This chain's CDR3 is CASSPWEGAAGAFF. The CDR3 nucleotides read TGCGCCAGCAGCCCATGGGAGGGGGCAGCGGGAGCTTTCTTT. Full variable domain (missing parts from reference TRBV5-1 and TRBJ1-1): KAGVTQTPRYLIKTRGQQVTLSCSPISGHRSVSWYQQTPGQGLQFLFEYFSETQRNKGNFPGRFSGRQFSNSRSEMNVSTLELGDSALYLCASSPWEGAAGAFFGQGTRLTVV.

The chain has TRBV4-1 and TRBJ1-1; D not resolved. Germline V gene data show CDR1 as MGHRA and CDR2 as YSYEKL. V was trimmed by 6 bases and J by 2 bases, leaving 13 bases between them. The CDR3 is 14 residues long. For the CDR3, the DNA is TGCGCCAGCAGACCTATGGTCGCCAACACTGAAGCTTTCTTT. Its protein product is CASRPMVANTEAFF.

This clone showed up just once. The sample carries other DNA sequences with the same CDR3. J is TRBJ1-5 and V is TRBV28; 9 bases are a match to TRBD1. This CDR3 is built from 16 residues. Unmatched junction bases numbered 11, after V lost 4 bases and J lost 7 bases. Germline V CDR1 and CDR2: MDHEN, SYDVKM. CDR3 bases: TGTGCCAGCAGTTGGCCGGGACAGGGAATAGTGCAGCCCCAGCATTTT. It translates to CASSWPGQGIVQPQHF.

V usage is TRBV10-2 and J usage is TRBJ2-5; D unclear. The assigned J gene may be wrong: the sequence end matches TRBJ2-7 better. The V gene's germline CDR1 is WSHSY and CDR2 SAAADI. The CDR3 is 13 amino acids. The CDR3 sequence is CASSQTVYYEQYF. The CDR3 DNA reads TGCGCCAGCAGCCAGACTGTTTACTACGAGCAGTACTTC.

The CDR3 DNA is TGTGCCACCAGCAAAGGCCCCAGGGGGCGGGACGCCTACGAGCAGTACTTC. Translating it yields CATSKGPRGRDAYEQYF. The chain combines TRBV15 with TRBJ2-7, with TRBD1 matching 8 bases. The CDR3 consists of 17 residues. V was pared by 4 bases and J by 2 bases, with 13 bases of the junction left unmatched. Germline CDR1 reads LNHNV; CDR2 reads YYDKDF (reference sequence).

This clone was recorded once. V gene TRBV5-1 combines with J gene TRBJ2-7; D is undetermined. The CDR3 is 13 residues long. The V gene lost 2 bases and the J gene lost 1 base, with 7 bases spanning the gap. CDR1 and CDR2 from the germline V gene are SGHRS and YFSETQ. This CDR3 reads CASSFDTSYEQYF. As DNA, the CDR3 is TGCGCCAGCAGCTTCGACACGTCCTACGAGCAGTACTTC.

This rearrangement joins TRBV5-6 to TRBJ1-2; TRBD1 might be the D (5 bases). Germline V gives CDR1 SGHDT, CDR2 YYEEEE. The V end lost 1 base, the J end lost 4 bases, and 11 bases lay between the germline ends. The CDR3 totals 14 residues. The CDR3 here is CASSLFGGLYGYTF. CDR3 bases: TGTGCCAGCAGCTTGTTCGGGGGACTCTATGGCTACACCTTC.

The chain carries TRBV7-6 and TRBJ2-1, with 7 bases lining up with TRBD1. The CDR3 is 18 residues long. Germline CDR1 is SGHVS and CDR2 is FNYEAQ. With 5 bases clipped from V and 6 bases from J, the junction kept 19 bases outside the gene matches. The DNA of the CDR3 is TGTGCCAGCAGCGAGACACAAGAAGAGGGGGCGATGTTCAATGAGCAGTTCTTC. Amino acid sequence: CASSETQEEGAMFNEQFF.